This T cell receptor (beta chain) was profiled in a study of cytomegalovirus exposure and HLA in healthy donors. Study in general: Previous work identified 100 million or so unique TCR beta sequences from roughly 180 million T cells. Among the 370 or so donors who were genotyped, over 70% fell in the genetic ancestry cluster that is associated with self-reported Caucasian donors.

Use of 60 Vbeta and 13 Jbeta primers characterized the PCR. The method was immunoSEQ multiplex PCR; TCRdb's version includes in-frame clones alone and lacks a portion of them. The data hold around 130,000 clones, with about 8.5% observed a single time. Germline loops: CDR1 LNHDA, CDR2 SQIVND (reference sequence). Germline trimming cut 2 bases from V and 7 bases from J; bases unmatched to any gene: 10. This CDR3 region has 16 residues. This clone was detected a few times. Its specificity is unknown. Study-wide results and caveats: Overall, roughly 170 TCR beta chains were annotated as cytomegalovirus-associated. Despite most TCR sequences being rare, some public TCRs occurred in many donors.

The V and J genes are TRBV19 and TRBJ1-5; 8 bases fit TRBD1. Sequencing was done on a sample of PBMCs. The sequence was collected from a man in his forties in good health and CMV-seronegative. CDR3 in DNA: TGTGCCAGTAGTATAACGGGCAGGGGGCGCGGGCAGCCCCAGCATTTT. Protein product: CASSITGRGRGQPQHF. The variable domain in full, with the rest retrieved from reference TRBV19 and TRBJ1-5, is DGGITQSPKYLFRKEGQNVTLSCEQNLNHDAMYWYRQDPGQGLRLIYYSQIVNDFQKGDIAEGYSVSREKKESFPLTVTSAQKNPTAFYLCASSITGRGRGQPQHFGDGTRLSIL.